Presented here are 10 T cell receptor beta chains from one specimen sequenced in a study of blood T cell repertoires in COVID-19. This table comes from immunoSEQ multiplex PCR, and its TCRdb copy is limited to in-frame clones, with some not included. Of roughly 420,000 clones in the sample, around 87% were seen once. The material sequenced was PBMCs or T cells enriched from blood (not recorded which). Receptors originate from a woman between 25 and 40 years old with acute COVID-19.

The V and J genes are TRBV13 and TRBJ2-3, with D maybe TRBD1 (5 bases). The CDR3 has 14 amino acids. Trimming left V 5 bases short and J 0 bases short, with 9 bases between. The germline CDR1 and CDR2 sequences are PRHDT and FYEKMQ (reference sequence). In DNA form, the CDR3 reads TGTGCCAGCAGCGTAAGGGGTAGCACAGATACGCAGTATTTT. This translates into CASSVRGSTDTQYF.

The CDR3 loop is CASSLDPSSYNEQFF. CDR3 DNA sequence: TGTGCCAGCAGCTTAGATCCGAGCTCCTACAATGAGCAGTTCTTC. This sequence joins TRBV7-9 and TRBJ2-1; D unclear. The CDR3 runs 15 residues. V was clipped by 1 base and J by 0 bases, with 7 bases between them. Germline CDR1 is SEHNR and CDR2 is FQNEAQ (reference sequence).

About this clone: Other DNA sequences of this sample code for an identical CDR3. This chain uses TRBV5-1 with TRBJ1-1, with TRBD1 identical over 8 bases. The CDR3 covers 14 residues. Germline V CDR1 and CDR2: SGHRS, YFSETQ. V was pared by 4 bases and J by 1 base, with 3 bases of the junction left unmatched. The CDR3 reads CASSLGTGNTEAFF. The CDR3 bases are TGCGCCAGCAGCCTAGGGACAGGGAACACTGAAGCTTTCTTT.

This clone has just a few counts. The V call is TRBV19, the J call TRBJ2-1, with TRBD1 as a possible D gene (6 bases). Trimming pared 1 base from V and 8 bases from J, leaving 18 bases between. The CDR3 is 16 residues long. Germline values: CDR1 LNHDA, CDR2 SQIVND (reference sequence). For the CDR3, the DNA is TGTGCCAGTAGTATAGTCGTAGGGGGTTTTTTCGATGAGCAGTTCTTC. Amino acids: CASSIVVGGFFDEQFF.

Concerning this clone: Different DNA sequences within this sample yield the same CDR3. V gene TRBV2 combines with J gene TRBJ1-2, with TRBD1 matching over 7 bases. The CDR3 sequence is 12 residues long. With V trimmed by 4 bases and J by 4 bases, 0 bases remained unmatched. Germline-derived CDR1 and CDR2 are SNHLY and FYNNEI. CDR3 in amino acids: CASSGDSYGYTF. DNA for the CDR3: TGTGCCAGCAGTGGGGACAGCTATGGCTACACCTTC.

The J gene is TRBJ2-7, the V gene TRBV7-6; D gene unclear. CDR1 is SGHVS, CDR2 FNYEAQ, per germline. The CDR3 contains 15 residues. With 1 base removed from V and 2 bases from J, the gap between germline ends came to 12 bases. CDR3 in amino acids: CASSLETGRTYEQYF. The CDR3, as DNA: TGTGCCAGCAGCTTAGAAACGGGTCGCACCTACGAGCAGTACTTC.

V is TRBV11-2 and J is TRBJ2-7, with 11 bases lining up with TRBD2. Trimming cost V 3 bases and J 4 bases; bases outside gene matches: 5. CDR3 size: 15 residues. Germline assignment: CDR1 SGHAT and CDR2 FQNNGV. The CDR3 here is CASSLTSGAQYEQYF. As DNA, the CDR3 is TGTGCCAGCAGCTTGACTAGCGGGGCACAATACGAGCAGTACTTC.

The chain combines TRBV4-3 with TRBJ2-5, with D perhaps TRBD1 (5 bases). This CDR3 has 13 amino acids. CDR1 is LGHNA, CDR2 YSLEER, per germline. V lost 2 bases and J lost 4, with 8 bases in between. The CDR3 DNA sequence: TGCGCCAGCAGCCAATCAGGGCGAGAGACCCAGTACTTC. It codes for CASSQSGRETQYF.

This chain links TRBV5-4 with TRBJ1-1; possible D gene TRBD1, 6 bases. Germline V gene data show CDR1 as SGHNT and CDR2 as YYREEE (reference sequence). The V end was cut by 4 bases, the J end by 4 bases, with 11 bases between. The CDR3 length is 13 residues. The CDR3 sequence is CASSLTGSTEAFF. The DNA of the CDR3 is TGTGCCAGCAGCCTCACAGGGAGCACTGAAGCTTTCTTT.

The chain employs TRBV3-1 (or the pseudogene TRBV3-2) and TRBJ2-1; 12 bases are a match to TRBD2. CDR1 is LGHDT and CDR2 is YNNKEL in the germline V gene (reference sequence). V was pared by 4 bases and J by 2 bases, with 3 bases of the junction left unmatched. The CDR3 is 16 amino acids. CDR3 amino acids: CASSRRTSGAYNEQFF. DNA for the CDR3: TGTGCCAGCAGCCGACGGACTAGCGGGGCCTACAATGAGCAGTTCTTC.